This T cell receptor beta chain derives from a study of blood T cell repertoires in COVID-19. The table came from immunoSEQ multiplex PCR; TCRdb's copy has only in-frame clones and leaves some out. Of over 100,000 clones listed, over 75% were seen once; the top ten hold roughly 6.5%. The germline V gene has CDR1 SNHLY and CDR2 FYNNEI. The ends lost 5 bases at V and 0 bases at J; junction bases unmatched: 3. The CDR3 totals 15 residues. The sequenced material came from peripheral blood. The V gene is TRBV2, the J gene TRBJ1-4; 7 nucleotides agree with TRBD1. This clonotype was sampled from a woman between 45 and 65 years old with acute or convalescent COVID-19. CDR3 DNA: TGTGCCAGCAGTCCTCAGGGGGCAACTAATGAAAAACTGTTTTTT. This encodes CASSPQGATNEKLFF.